This T cell receptor (beta chain) was recovered during a study of blood T cell repertoires in COVID-19. Study information: Spain, Italy and the United States supplied samples that represented acute and convalescent COVID-19. PBMCs, B-cell-depleted T cells, or T cells were the source of the cDNA or gDNA that made up the material.

TCRdb keeps only in-frame clones here, not all; method: immunoSEQ multiplex PCR. The table records about 160,000 clones, roughly 89% of them present only once. The ends were cut back, 0 bases at V and 4 bases at J, with 13 bases in the middle. The germline V gene encodes CDR1 SGHTS and CDR2 YDEGEE. The CDR3 is made up of 16 amino acids. This TCR derives from a woman in her sixties who had recovered from COVID-19. Sample: peripheral blood. The chain uses TRBV5-8 and TRBJ2-2, with D possibly being TRBD2 (5 bases). Here the CDR3 DNA reads TGTGCCAGCAGCTTGGAGGGTGGGAGAACCACCGGGGAGCTGTTTTTT. Protein: CASSLEGGRTTGELFF. Full variable domain (remainder filled in from reference TRBV5-8 and TRBJ2-2): EAGVTQSPTHLIKTRGQQATLRCSPISGHTSVYWYQQALGLGLQFLLWYDEGEERNRGNFPPRFSGRQFPNYSSELNVNALELEDSALYLCASSLEGGRTTGELFFGEGSRLTVL.